This record covers a single T cell receptor (beta chain). The sample belongs to a study of blood T cell repertoires in COVID-19. Background on the study: PBMCs, B-cell-depleted T cells, or T cells were the source of the cDNA or gDNA that made up the material.

Residents of about two dozen US areas, aged roughly 18 to 89 years, made up the participants. Participants were placed into cohorts based on the clinical history they reported. Trimming cost V 6 bases and J 4 bases; bases outside gene matches: 11. The CDR3 contains 16 residues. From germline, CDR1 is PRHDT and CDR2 FYEKMQ (reference sequence). TCRdb's table, derived via immunoSEQ multiplex PCR, lists solely in-frame clones and lacks some. The sample lists a few hundred thousand clones, about 91% seen once, with roughly 2.3% in the top ten. The sample consisted of PBMCs or T cells enriched from blood (not recorded which). The J gene is TRBJ2-1, the V gene TRBV13; 8 bases align to TRBD2. The sequence derives from a woman between 35 and 50 years old with acute COVID-19. Written as DNA, the CDR3 is TGTGCCAGCAGTCGCATAGTAGCGGGGACTTACAATGAGCAGTTCTTC. Translated: CASSRIVAGTYNEQFF.